This record looks at one T cell receptor (beta chain) sequence and its context. Its antigen is not known. The sample originates from a study of shared clonotypes between healthy human individuals. Subsets obtained from CD4+ cells comprised CD45RA+ naive and CD45RA-negative memory cells. Sequencing was performed with immunoSEQ multiplex PCR; in TCRdb, only in-frame clones are kept and a portion is missing. The sample records over 1.5 million clones, nearly 99% being singletons. Points from the study as a whole: It was the few donors that limited the genetic and exposure-history diversity represented. Sequencing of the sorted subsets was shown by rarefaction to be incomplete despite large depth.

Germline V gene data show CDR1 as WSHSY and CDR2 as SAAADI. The V and J ends lost 3 bases and 2 bases respectively, with 8 bases between them. The CDR3 contains 14 residues. The chain has TRBV10-2 and TRBJ1-5; TRBD1 might be the D (5 bases). Sequenced sample: naive CD4+ T cells sorted from blood. Subset reported: CD45RA+ positively selected. The receptor was derived from a man younger than 45 in good health. The CDR3 nucleotides are TGCGCCAGCAGTGACAGGGCACGCAATCAGCCCCAGCATTTT. Amino acid sequence: CASSDRARNQPQHF.